This T cell receptor (beta chain) comes out of a study of blood T cell repertoires in COVID-19. Background on the study: Whether acute or convalescent, the COVID-19 samples came from the United States, Italy and Spain. The cDNA or gDNA used as material had been derived from T cells, B-cell-depleted T cells, or PBMCs.

Germline V lookup: CDR1 MNHEY, CDR2 SVGAGI. CDR3 size: 14 residues. V lost 7 bases to trimming and J lost 3 bases; unmatched junction nucleotides: 9. Per the authors' pipeline: By means of reference gene primer amplification, nucleated cell counts were estimated. The assay was immunoSEQ multiplex PCR, and TCRdb's table has in-frame clones only and misses some. V, J and clone size reflect that table, while D and trimming were determined from the DNA. The sample consists of roughly 84,000 clones, 80% of them appearing once. Sequencing was done on a sample of peripheral blood. This chain connects TRBV6-5 to TRBJ2-7, with TRBD1 matching 7 bases. The receptor comes from a woman aged 40-49 years with active or convalescent COVID-19. CDR3 protein: CASMFQGVNYEQYF. The CDR3 nucleotides read TGTGCCAGCATGTTTCAGGGGGTTAACTACGAGCAGTACTTC.